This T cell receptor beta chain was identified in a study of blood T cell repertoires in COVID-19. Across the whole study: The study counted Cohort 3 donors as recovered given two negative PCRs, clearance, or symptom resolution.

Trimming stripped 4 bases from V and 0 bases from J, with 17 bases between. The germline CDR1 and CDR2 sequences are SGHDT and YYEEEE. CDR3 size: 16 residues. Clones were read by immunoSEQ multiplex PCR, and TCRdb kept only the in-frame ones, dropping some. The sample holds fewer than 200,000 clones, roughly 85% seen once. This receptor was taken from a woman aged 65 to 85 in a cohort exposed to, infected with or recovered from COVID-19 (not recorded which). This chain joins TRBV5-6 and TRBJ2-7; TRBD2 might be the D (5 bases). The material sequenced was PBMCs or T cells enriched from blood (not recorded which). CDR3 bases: TGTGCCAGCAGCCCGCCCGGACTCCAGAGCTCCTACGAGCAGTACTTC. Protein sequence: CASSPPGLQSSYEQYF.